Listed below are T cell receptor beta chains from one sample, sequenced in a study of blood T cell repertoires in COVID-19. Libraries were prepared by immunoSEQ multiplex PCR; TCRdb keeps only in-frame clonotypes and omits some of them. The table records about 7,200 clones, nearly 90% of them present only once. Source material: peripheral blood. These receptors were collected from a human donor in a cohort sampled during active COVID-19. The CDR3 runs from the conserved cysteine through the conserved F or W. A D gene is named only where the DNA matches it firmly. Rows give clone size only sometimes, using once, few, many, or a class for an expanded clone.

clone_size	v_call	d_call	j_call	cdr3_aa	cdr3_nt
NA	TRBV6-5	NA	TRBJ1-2	CASSYSTRGNYGYTF	TGTGCCAGCAGTTACTCGACGAGGGGGAACTATGGCTACACCTTC
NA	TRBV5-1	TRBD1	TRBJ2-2	CASSLGQGFDTGELFF	TGCGCCAGCAGCTTGGGACAGGGTTTTGACACCGGGGAGCTGTTTTTT
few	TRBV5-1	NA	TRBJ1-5	CASSRAGNQPQHF	TGCGCCAGCAGCCGGGCGGGAAATCAGCCCCAGCATTTT
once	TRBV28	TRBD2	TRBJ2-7	CASSFSRLAGAFYEQYF	TGTGCCAGCAGTTTTTCCCGGCTAGCGGGGGCGTTCTACGAGCAGTACTTC
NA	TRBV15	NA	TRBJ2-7	CATSSGHERQYF	TGTGCCACCAGCAGCGGACATGAGAGGCAGTACTTC
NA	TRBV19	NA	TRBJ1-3	CASSTSRAVTIYF	TGTGCCAGTAGTACCTCCAGGGCTGTCACCATATATTTT
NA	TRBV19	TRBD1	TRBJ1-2	CASSIDPSGQVGEHQGYTF	TGTGCCAGTAGTATAGATCCGTCGGGACAGGTTGGGGAACATCAGGGCTACACCTTC
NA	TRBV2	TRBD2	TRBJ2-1	CASSPGTSGPSSYNEQFF	TGTGCCAGCAGCCCCGGGACTAGCGGTCCGAGCTCCTACAATGAGCAGTTCTTC
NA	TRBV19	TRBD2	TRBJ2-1	CASSTGLAGGPGNEQFF	TGTGCCAGTAGTACCGGACTAGCGGGAGGGCCGGGAAATGAGCAGTTCTTC
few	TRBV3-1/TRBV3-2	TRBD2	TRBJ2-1	CASRGTMDEQFF	TGTGCCAGCAGGGGGACTATGGATGAGCAGTTCTTC